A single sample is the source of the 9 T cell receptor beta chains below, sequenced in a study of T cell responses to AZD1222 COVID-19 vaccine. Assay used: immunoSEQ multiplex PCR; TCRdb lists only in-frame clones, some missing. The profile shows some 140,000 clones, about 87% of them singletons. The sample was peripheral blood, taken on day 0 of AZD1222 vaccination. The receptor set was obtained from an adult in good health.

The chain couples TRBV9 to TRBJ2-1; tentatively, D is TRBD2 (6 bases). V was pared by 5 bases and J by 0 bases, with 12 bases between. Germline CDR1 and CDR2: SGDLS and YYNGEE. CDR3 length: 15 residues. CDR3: CASSPGVSSYNEQFF. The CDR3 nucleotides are TGTGCCAGCAGTCCGGGGGTAAGCTCCTACAATGAGCAGTTCTTC.

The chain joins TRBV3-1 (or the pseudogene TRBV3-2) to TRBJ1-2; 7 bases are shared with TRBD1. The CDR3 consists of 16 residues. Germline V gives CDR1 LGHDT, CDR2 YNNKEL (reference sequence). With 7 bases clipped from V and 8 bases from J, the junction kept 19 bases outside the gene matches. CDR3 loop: CASTPRTGGKERGYTF. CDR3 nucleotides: TGTGCCAGCACCCCTCGGACAGGCGGAAAAGAAAGGGGCTACACCTTC.

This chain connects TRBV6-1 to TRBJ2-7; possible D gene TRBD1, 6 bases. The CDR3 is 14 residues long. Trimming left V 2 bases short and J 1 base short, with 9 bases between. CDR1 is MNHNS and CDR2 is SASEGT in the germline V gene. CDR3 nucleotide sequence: TGTGCCAGCAGTGAATCGAGGGGGTCCTACGAGCAGTACTTC. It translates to CASSESRGSYEQYF.

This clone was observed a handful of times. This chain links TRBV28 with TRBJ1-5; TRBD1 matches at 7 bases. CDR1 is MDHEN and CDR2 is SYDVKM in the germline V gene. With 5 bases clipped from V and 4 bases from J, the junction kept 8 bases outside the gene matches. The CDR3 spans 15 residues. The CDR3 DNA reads TGTGCCAGCAGTGCATCCGGGACAGCAAATCAGCCCCAGCATTTT. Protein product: CASSASGTANQPQHF.

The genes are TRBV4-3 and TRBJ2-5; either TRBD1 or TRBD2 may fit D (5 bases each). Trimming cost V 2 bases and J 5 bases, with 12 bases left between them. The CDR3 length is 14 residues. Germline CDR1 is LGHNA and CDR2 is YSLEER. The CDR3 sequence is CASSQSGTRETQYF. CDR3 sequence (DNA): TGCGCCAGCAGCCAATCAGGGACGCGGGAGACCCAGTACTTC.

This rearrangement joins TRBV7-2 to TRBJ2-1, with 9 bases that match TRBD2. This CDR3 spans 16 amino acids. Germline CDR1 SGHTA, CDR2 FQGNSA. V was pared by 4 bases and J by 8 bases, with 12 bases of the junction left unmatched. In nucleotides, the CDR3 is TGTGCCAGCAGCTCCCTAGCGGGGCCTCTGTCGGATGAGCAGTTCTTC. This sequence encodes CASSSLAGPLSDEQFF.

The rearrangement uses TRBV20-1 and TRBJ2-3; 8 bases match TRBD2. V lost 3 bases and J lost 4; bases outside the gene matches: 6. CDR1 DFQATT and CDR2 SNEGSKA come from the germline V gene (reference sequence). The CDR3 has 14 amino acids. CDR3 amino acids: CSASGRGASDTQYF. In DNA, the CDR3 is TGCAGTGCTAGTGGGCGGGGGGCTTCAGATACGCAGTATTTT.

The CDR3 region is CASSNSGGFLETQYF. The DNA for the CDR3 is TGTGCCAGCAGCAATAGCGGGGGGTTCTTGGAGACCCAGTACTTC. The V gene is TRBV11-2, the J gene TRBJ2-5; 10 bases are shared with TRBD2. The V gene end was trimmed by 5 bases and the J gene end by 5 bases; junction bases not matched to a gene: 8. CDR3 length: 15 amino acids. CDR1 and CDR2 (germline): SGHAT, FQNNGV.

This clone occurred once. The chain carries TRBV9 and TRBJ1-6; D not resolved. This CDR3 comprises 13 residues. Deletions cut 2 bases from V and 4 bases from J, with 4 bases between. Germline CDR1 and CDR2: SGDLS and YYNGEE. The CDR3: CASSVGYNSPLHF. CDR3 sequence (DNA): TGTGCCAGCAGCGTTGGTTATAATTCACCCCTCCACTTT. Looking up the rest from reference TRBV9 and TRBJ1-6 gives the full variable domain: DSGVTQTPKHLITATGQRVTLRCSPRSGDLSVYWYQQSLDQGLQFLIQYYNGEERAKGNILERFSAQQFPDLHSELNLSSLELGDSALYFCASSVGYNSPLHFGNGTRLTVT.